Listed below are T cell receptor beta chains from one sample, sequenced in a study of blood T cells in healthy people across ages. TCRdb reprocessed the 5' RACE reads with MiXCR, giving one entry per CDR3 protein. The sample includes 550,000 to 700,000 distinct CDR3 sequences, approximately 27% of them seen just once. The sequenced sample was blood. Receptor source: a woman between 65 and 79 years old in good health. Each CDR3 is given with its conserved first and last residue. D genes are given only for firm matches. Part of the rows lack a size; the others show once, few, many or a class for expanded clones.

CASKAPSGDEQYF	TGTGCCAGCAAGGCACCGAGCGGAGACGAGCAGTACTTC	13	-	-	TRBV27	TRBJ2-7
CASSLRDRSYEQYF	TGTGCCAGCAGCTTGAGGGACAGGTCCTACGAGCAGTACTTC	14	TRBD1	many	TRBV5-8	TRBJ2-7
CAVLQGAVGDVQYF	TGTGCCGTACTACAGGGGGCCGTAGGTGACGTGCAGTACTTC	14	TRBD1	few	TRBV7-9	TRBJ2-7
CASSPQYHRAAGLFF	TGTGCCAGCAGTCCACAATATCACCGGGCTGCGGGACTGTTTTTT	15	-	few	TRBV6-5	TRBJ1-4
CSVAAGTSERTQYF	TGCAGCGTTGCGGCCGGGACTTCAGAACGGACCCAGTACTTC	14	-	few	TRBV29-1	TRBJ2-5
CASSLVVQQYEQYF	TGTGCCAGCAGCTTAGTTGTCCAGCAATACGAGCAGTACTTC	14	-	-	TRBV7-9	TRBJ2-7
CASSYQGLRNQPQHF	TGTGCCAGCAGTTACCAGGGGCTGAGGAATCAGCCCCAGCATTTT	15	-	few	TRBV12-3/TRBV12-4	TRBJ1-5
CASSFISGEAEAFF	TGCGCCAGCAGCTTTATTTCGGGTGAGGCTGAAGCTTTCTTT	14	-	many	TRBV5-1	TRBJ1-1
CSAPGPGQGLNEQFF	TGCAGCGCCCCCGGTCCGGGACAGGGCCTTAATGAGCAGTTCTTC	15	TRBD1	few	TRBV29-1	TRBJ2-1
CASSLVGPATGELFF	TGCGCCAGCAGCTTGGTCGGTCCGGCCACCGGGGAGCTGTTTTTT	15	-	few	TRBV5-1	TRBJ2-2
CASSPTGGPFEAFF	TGTGCCAGCAGCCCGACAGGGGGCCCCTTTGAAGCTTTCTTT	14	TRBD1	-	TRBV7-2	TRBJ1-1
CASSLAPRACEQYF	TGCGCCAGCAGCTTGGCCCCCAGGGCCTGCGAGCAGTACTTC	14	-	-	TRBV5-1	TRBJ2-7
CASSFSGSYEQYF	TGCGCCAGCAGCTTTTCAGGATCCTACGAGCAGTACTTC	13	-	many	TRBV5-1	TRBJ2-7
CASSGIPGTDYGYTF	TGTGCCAGCAGCGGAATTCCCGGGACGGATTATGGCTACACCTTC	15	-	-	TRBV7-2	TRBJ1-2
CASSQAKQGARAVGEQFF	TGCGCCAGCAGCCAAGCGAAACAGGGGGCTCGAGCGGTCGGTGAGCAGTTCTTC	18	TRBD1	-	TRBV4-3	TRBJ2-1
CASRPGQGAPDTQYF	TGTGCCAGCCGACCGGGACAGGGGGCGCCTGATACGCAGTATTTT	15	TRBD1	-	TRBV2	TRBJ2-3
CASSLLAAEYNEQFF	TGCGCCAGCAGCCTACTAGCGGCCGAGTACAATGAGCAGTTCTTC	15	TRBD2	-	TRBV10-2	TRBJ2-1
CASSSEVRGYQPQHF	TGTGCCAGCAGCTCAGAGGTTAGGGGATATCAGCCCCAGCATTTT	15	-	-	TRBV7-8	TRBJ1-5
CASSPSGGAANEQFF	TGTGCCAGCAGCCCAAGCGGGGGGGCGGCAAATGAGCAGTTCTTC	15	TRBD2	few	TRBV7-3	TRBJ2-1
CASHYRETQYF	TGTGCCAGCCATTACCGGGAGACCCAGTACTTC	11	-	-	TRBV5-5	TRBJ2-5
CASSLGTGGIYGYTF	TGTGCCAGCAGCTTAGGGACAGGGGGTATATATGGCTACACCTTC	15	TRBD1	-	TRBV11-2	TRBJ1-2
CASGTGGSGANVLTF	TGTGCCAGCGGGACAGGGGGCTCTGGGGCCAACGTCCTGACTTTC	15	TRBD1	-	TRBV6-4	TRBJ2-6
CASSPQTENTGELFF	TGTGCCAGCAGCCCCCAGACGGAGAACACCGGGGAGCTGTTTTTT	15	-	-	TRBV7-2	TRBJ2-2
CASSQIRSNTGELFF	TGTGCCAGCAGTCAAATCCGATCTAACACCGGGGAGCTGTTTTTT	15	-	-	TRBV27	TRBJ2-2
CASSVSGGYTGELFF	TGTGCCAGCAGCGTTAGCGGGGGGTACACCGGGGAGCTGTTTTTT	15	TRBD2	-	TRBV7-2	TRBJ2-2
CASSPLNRGHGYTF	TGTGCCAGCAGCCCACTTAATAGGGGACATGGCTACACCTTC	14	-	-	TRBV6-5	TRBJ1-2
CASSRGTGGFSTNEKLFF	TGCGCCAGCAGCCGTGGGACAGGGGGGTTTTCAACTAATGAAAAACTGTTTTTT	18	TRBD1	-	TRBV5-1	TRBJ1-4
CASSTSRDSNEQFF	TGTGCCAGCAGCACCTCCCGGGACTCCAATGAGCAGTTCTTC	14	-	few	TRBV7-9	TRBJ2-1
CASSYPWGNNEQFF	TGTGCCAGCAGTTACCCATGGGGGAACAATGAGCAGTTCTTC	14	-	few	TRBV6-6	TRBJ2-1
CASSLKSGHEQYF	TGTGCCAGCAGTTTAAAGTCAGGACACGAGCAGTACTTC	13	-	few	TRBV12-3/TRBV12-4	TRBJ2-7
CASSLKTGNYVNYGYTF	TGTGCCAGCAGCTTAAAGACAGGGAATTATGTTAACTATGGCTACACCTTC	17	TRBD1	-	TRBV7-9	TRBJ1-2
CASSGEGGRNSPLHF	TGTGCCAGCAGTGGAGAGGGGGGTCGGAATTCACCCCTCCACTTT	15	-	-	TRBV12-3/TRBV12-4	TRBJ1-6
CSARDWGDRDGYTF	TGCAGTGCTAGAGATTGGGGGGACCGAGATGGCTACACCTTC	14	-	once	TRBV20-1	TRBJ1-2
CASSQQVAGDTYGQYF	TGCGCCAGCAGCCAACAGGTAGCGGGGGATACCTACGGGCAGTACTTC	16	TRBD2	-	TRBV4-3	TRBJ2-5
CASRPAYTGELFF	TGTGCCAGCAGGCCAGCCTACACCGGGGAGCTGTTTTTT	13	-	-	TRBV6-5	TRBJ2-2
CASSVGLLGADYGYTF	TGTGCCAGCAGCGTGGGGCTGTTAGGGGCGGACTATGGCTACACCTTC	16	-	few	TRBV9	TRBJ1-2
CSASSFREAFF	TGCAGTGCTAGTTCTTTCCGCGAAGCTTTCTTT	11	-	few	TRBV20-1	TRBJ1-1
CASSKVNTEAFF	TGTGCCAGCAGTAAGGTGAACACTGAAGCTTTCTTT	12	-	-	TRBV25-1	TRBJ1-1
CAISVGAGGRGAGELFF	TGTGCCATCAGTGTTGGAGCGGGGGGCCGTGGGGCCGGGGAGCTGTTTTTT	17	TRBD2	-	TRBV10-3	TRBJ2-2
CASNPSGIYGYTF	TGTGCCAGCAACCCTTCAGGGATTTATGGCTACACCTTC	13	-	-	TRBV14	TRBJ1-2
CSAARGRSPYEQYF	TGCAGTGCTGCCCGGGGACGATCCCCCTACGAGCAGTACTTC	14	-	-	TRBV20-1	TRBJ2-7
CASSSVGTTLNEQFF	TGTGCCAGCAGTTCAGTTGGGACTACCCTCAATGAGCAGTTCTTC	15	TRBD2	-	TRBV6-6	TRBJ2-1
CASSPLYDSGPLHF	TGTGCCAGCTCACCCTTATACGACTCCGGCCCCCTCCACTTT	14	-	-	TRBV18	TRBJ1-6
CASKRGGGNDEQFF	TGCGCCAGCAAACGTGGCGGGGGGAACGATGAGCAGTTCTTC	14	TRBD2	-	TRBV5-1	TRBJ2-1
CSAVSPRSSYNEQFF	TGCAGTGCCGTTAGCCCCCGCAGCTCCTACAATGAGCAGTTCTTC	15	-	-	TRBV20-1	TRBJ2-1
CASSQVAGRETQYF	TGCGCCAGCAGCCAAGTAGCGGGGCGAGAGACCCAGTACTTC	14	TRBD2	-	TRBV4-3	TRBJ2-5
CASSLAGSSGANVLTF	TGTGCCAGCAGCTTGGCAGGGAGCTCTGGGGCCAACGTCCTGACTTTC	16	-	-	TRBV5-6	TRBJ2-6
CASSLAPQIAKNIQYF	TGTGCCAGCAGCTTAGCGCCCCAAATAGCCAAAAACATTCAGTACTTC	16	-	few	TRBV7-2	TRBJ2-4
CASGLSGYQPQHF	TGCGCCAGCGGCTTGTCGGGGTATCAGCCCCAGCATTTT	13	-	few	TRBV5-1	TRBJ1-5
CASSLLAGVSSYNEQFF	TGTGCCAGCAGCTTACTAGCGGGGGTCAGCTCCTACAATGAGCAGTTCTTC	17	TRBD2	-	TRBV7-2	TRBJ2-1
CSVGKGGRSEQFF	TGCAGCGTCGGAAAGGGCGGGAGGAGTGAGCAGTTCTTC	13	TRBD2	-	TRBV29-1	TRBJ2-1